The source of this T cell receptor (beta chain) is a study of T cell responses to AZD1222 COVID-19 vaccine. Study outcomes and limitations: Within unmutated variant regions lay the reported targets of nearly half of spike-specific TCRs. The repertoires were collected only after the peak T cell response. It should be noted that donors were predominantly white British and more often female, and clonal diversity was possibly underestimated.

CDR1 KGHSH and CDR2 LQKENI come from the germline V gene. V lost 6 bases to trimming and J lost 6 bases, with 17 bases between them. This CDR3 is 14 amino acids long. On this clone itself: Its antigen is currently unknown.

Measured with immunoSEQ multiplex PCR; TCRdb has only the in-frame clones, and not every one. The table shows around 130,000 clones, with around 90% occurring only once. Sequencing was performed on peripheral blood, taken 28 days after the second dose of the MenACWY control vaccine. This clonotype was sampled from an adult who received the MenACWY meningococcal vaccine as a control. The chain links TRBV18 to TRBJ1-2; TRBD1 might be the D (6 bases). CDR3 nucleotides: TGTGCCAGCTCGTTCGACAGGTCTCCGGATGGCTACACCTTC. This encodes CASSFDRSPDGYTF. The full variable domain, completed using reference TRBV18 and TRBJ1-2, is NAGVMQNPRHLVRRRGQEARLRCSPMKGHSHVYWYRQLPEEGLKFMVYLQKENIIDESGMPKERFSAEFPKEGPSILRIQQVVRGDSAAYFCASSFDRSPDGYTFGSGTRLTVV.